This T cell receptor beta chain was identified in a study of spatial heterogeneity in lung cancer. Study details: An average of more than ten raw reads was observed per unique TCR and UMI combination.

Time point given: sample taken at primary tumor resection. Sequencing was performed on whole RNA extracted from tumor and nontumor lung tissue, or from frozen PBMC, and the material was left unsorted. TCRdb recomputed calls from the 5' RACE reads with MiXCR, one row per CDR3 protein. The sample lists 5,200 or so distinct CDR3 sequences, roughly 12% seen once, with roughly 52% in the top ten. Overall study findings and caveats: In tumors, expanded intratumoral alpha and beta TCR counts tracked mutation counts. Tumor T-cell coverage was an estimated 7% or so for alpha and around 13% for beta chains.

A word on this clonotype: What it binds is not known.

The sample here was lung tumor tissue, taken at surgery. This TCR was recovered from a male donor with early-stage non-small cell lung cancer.

This CDR3 reads CASSQRDRTTGELFF. In DNA, the CDR3 is TGTGCCAGCAGCCAACGGGACAGAACCACCGGGGAGCTGTTTTTT. V is TRBV3-1 and J is TRBJ2-2; 7 bases line up with TRBD1. V shed 2 bases, J shed 4 bases, and the junction held 4 bases outside the gene matches. This CDR3 has 15 amino acids. Germline CDR1 is LGHDT and CDR2 is YNNKEL (reference sequence).